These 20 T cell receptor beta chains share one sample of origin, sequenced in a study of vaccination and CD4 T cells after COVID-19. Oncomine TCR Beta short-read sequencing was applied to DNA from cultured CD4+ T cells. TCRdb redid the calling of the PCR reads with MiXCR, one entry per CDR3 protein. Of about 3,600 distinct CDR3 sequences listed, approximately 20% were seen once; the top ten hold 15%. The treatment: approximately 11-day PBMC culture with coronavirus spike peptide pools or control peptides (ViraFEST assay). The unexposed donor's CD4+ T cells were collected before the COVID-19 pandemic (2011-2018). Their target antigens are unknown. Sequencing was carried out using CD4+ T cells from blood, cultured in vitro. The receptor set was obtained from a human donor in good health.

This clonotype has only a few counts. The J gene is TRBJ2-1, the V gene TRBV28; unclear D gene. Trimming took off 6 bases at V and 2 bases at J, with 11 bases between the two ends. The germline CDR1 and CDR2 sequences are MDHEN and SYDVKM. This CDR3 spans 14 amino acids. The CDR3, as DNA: TGTGCCAGCAGACCTAAGGCTACCTACAATGAGCAGTTCTTC. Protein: CASRPKATYNEQFF. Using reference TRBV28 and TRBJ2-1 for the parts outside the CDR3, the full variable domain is DVKVTQSSRYLVKRTGEKVFLECVQDMDHENMFWYRQDPGLGLRLIYFSYDVKMKEKGDIPEGYSVSREKKERFSLILESASTNQTSMYLCASRPKATYNEQFFGPGTRLTVL.

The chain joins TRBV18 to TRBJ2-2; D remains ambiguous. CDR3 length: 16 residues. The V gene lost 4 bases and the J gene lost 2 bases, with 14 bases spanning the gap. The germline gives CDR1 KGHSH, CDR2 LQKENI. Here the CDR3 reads CASSLNEAGNTGELFF. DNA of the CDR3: TGTGCCAGCTCACTCAACGAGGCAGGAAACACCGGGGAGCTGTTTTTT.

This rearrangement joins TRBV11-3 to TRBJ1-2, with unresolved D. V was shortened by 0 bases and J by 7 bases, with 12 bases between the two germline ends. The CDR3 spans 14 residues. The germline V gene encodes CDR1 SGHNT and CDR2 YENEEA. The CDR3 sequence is CASSLESDGRGYTF. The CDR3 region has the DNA TGTGCCAGCAGCTTAGAGTCGGACGGGCGTGGCTACACCTTC. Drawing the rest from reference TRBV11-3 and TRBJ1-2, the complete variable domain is EAGVVQSPRYKIIEKKQPVAFWCNPISGHNTLYWYLQNLGQGPELLIRYENEEAVDDSQLPKDRFSAERLKGVDSTLKIQPAELGDSAVYLCASSLESDGRGYTFGSGTRLTVV.

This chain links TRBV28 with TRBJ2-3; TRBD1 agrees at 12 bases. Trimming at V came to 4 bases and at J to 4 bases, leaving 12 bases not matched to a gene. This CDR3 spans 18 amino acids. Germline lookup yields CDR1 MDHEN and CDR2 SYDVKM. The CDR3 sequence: CASSSPAAGTGGADTQYF. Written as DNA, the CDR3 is TGTGCCAGCAGTTCACCCGCCGCCGGGACAGGGGGCGCAGATACGCAGTATTTT.

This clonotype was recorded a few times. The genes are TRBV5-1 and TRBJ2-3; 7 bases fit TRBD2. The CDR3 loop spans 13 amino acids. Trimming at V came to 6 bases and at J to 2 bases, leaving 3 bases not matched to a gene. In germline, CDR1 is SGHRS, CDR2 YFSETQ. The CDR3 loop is CASKLADTDTQYF. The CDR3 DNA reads TGCGCCAGCAAGCTAGCGGACACAGATACGCAGTATTTT.

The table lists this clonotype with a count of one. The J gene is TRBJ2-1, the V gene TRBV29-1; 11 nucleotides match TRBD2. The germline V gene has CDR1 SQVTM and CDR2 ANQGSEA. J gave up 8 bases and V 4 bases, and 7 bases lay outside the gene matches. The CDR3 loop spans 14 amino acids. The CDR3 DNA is TGCAGCGTTGTTCGGCTAGCGGGGGGCGATGAGCAGTTCTTC. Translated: CSVVRLAGGDEQFF.

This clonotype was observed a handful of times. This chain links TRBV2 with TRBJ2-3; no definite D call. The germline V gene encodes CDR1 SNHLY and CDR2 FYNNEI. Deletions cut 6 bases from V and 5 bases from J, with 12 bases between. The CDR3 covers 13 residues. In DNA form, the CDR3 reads TGTGCCAGCAGACCTAACTTGGGAGATACGCAGTATTTT. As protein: CASRPNLGDTQYF.

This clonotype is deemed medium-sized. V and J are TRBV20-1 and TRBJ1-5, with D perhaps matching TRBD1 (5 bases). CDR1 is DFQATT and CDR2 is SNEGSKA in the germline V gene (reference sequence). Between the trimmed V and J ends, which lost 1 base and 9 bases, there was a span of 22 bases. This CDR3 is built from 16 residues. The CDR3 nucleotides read TGCAGTGCTAGAGGGCCCTCCGGGGGGGTAGGGTGGCCCCAGCATTTT. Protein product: CSARGPSGGVGWPQHF.

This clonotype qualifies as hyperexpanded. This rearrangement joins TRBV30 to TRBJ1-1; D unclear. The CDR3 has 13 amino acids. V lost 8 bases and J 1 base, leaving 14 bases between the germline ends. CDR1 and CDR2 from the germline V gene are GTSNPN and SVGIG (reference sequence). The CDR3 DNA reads TGTGCCCGGGTTGGTCGGGAGAACACTGAAGCTTTCTTT. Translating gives CARVGRENTEAFF. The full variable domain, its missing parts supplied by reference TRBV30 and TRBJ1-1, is SQTIHQWPATLVQPVGSPLSLECTVEGTSNPNLYWYRQAAGRGLQLLFYSVGIGQISSEVPQNLSASRPQDRQFILSSKKLLLSDSGFYLCARVGRENTEAFFGQGTRLTVV.

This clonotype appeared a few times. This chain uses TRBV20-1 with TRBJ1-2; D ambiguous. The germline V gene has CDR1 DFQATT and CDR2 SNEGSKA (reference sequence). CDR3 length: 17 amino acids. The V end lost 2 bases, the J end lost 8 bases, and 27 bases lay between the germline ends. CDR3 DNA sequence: TGCAGTGCTAGACATACCCCCCCGGGTCGGGCCCTGAAGGGCTACACCTTC. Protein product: CSARHTPPGRALKGYTF.

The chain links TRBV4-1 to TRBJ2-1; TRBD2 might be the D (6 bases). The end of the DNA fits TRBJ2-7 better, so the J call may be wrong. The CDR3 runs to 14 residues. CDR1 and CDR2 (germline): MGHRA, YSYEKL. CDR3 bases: TGCGCCAGCAGCTCACGGGAGAGATCCTACGAGCAGTACTTC. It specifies CASSSRERSYEQYF.

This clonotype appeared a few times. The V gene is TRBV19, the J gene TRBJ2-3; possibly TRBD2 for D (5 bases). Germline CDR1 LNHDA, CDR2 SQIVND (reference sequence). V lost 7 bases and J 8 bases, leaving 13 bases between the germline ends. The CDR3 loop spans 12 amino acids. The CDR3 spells CASKEGEGTQYF. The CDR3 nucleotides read TGTGCCAGTAAAGAGGGAGAGGGTACGCAGTATTTT. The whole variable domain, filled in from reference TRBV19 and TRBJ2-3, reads DGGITQSPKYLFRKEGQNVTLSCEQNLNHDAMYWYRQDPGQGLRLIYYSQIVNDFQKGDIAEGYSVSREKKESFPLTVTSAQKNPTAFYLCASKEGEGTQYFGPGTRLTVL.

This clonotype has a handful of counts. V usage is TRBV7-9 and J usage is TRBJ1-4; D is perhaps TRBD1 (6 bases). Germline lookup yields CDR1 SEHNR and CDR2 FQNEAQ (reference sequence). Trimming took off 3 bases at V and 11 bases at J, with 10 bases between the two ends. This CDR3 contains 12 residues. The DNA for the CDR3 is TGTGCCAGCAGCTTGATACAGGGTAAACTGTTTTTT. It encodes CASSLIQGKLFF.

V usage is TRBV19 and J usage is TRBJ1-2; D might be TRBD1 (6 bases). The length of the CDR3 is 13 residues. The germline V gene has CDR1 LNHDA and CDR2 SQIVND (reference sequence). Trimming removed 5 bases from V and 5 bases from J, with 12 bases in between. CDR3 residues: CASSSRGGYGYTF. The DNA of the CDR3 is TGTGCCAGTAGTTCCAGGGGCGGTTATGGCTACACCTTC.

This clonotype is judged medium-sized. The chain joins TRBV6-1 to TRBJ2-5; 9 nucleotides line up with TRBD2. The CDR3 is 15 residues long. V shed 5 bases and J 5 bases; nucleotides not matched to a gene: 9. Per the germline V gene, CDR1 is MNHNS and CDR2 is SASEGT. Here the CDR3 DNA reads TGTGCCAGCAGTCCCCCGGGTAGCGGGGGTGAGACCCAGTACTTC. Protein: CASSPPGSGGETQYF.

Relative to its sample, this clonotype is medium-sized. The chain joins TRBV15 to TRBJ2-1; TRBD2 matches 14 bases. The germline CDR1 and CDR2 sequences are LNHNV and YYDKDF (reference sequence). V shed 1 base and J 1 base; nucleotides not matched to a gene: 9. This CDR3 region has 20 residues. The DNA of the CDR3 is TGTGCCACCAGCAGAGCGCGACTAGCGGGAGGGCCAAGATCCTACAATGAGCAGTTCTTC. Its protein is CATSRARLAGGPRSYNEQFF. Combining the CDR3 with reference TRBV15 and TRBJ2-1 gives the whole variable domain DAMVIQNPRYQVTQFGKPVTLSCSQTLNHNVMYWYQQKSSQAPKLLFHYYDKDFNNEADTPDNFQSRRPNTSFCFLDIRSPGLGDTAMYLCATSRARLAGGPRSYNEQFFGPGTRLTVL.

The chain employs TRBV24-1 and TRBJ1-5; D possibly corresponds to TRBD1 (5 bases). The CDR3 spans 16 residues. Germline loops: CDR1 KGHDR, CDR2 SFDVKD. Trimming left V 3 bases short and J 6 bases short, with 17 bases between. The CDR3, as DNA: TGTGCCACCAGTGATATCCAGGGACGTCGTTTTCAGCCCCAGCATTTT. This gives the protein CATSDIQGRRFQPQHF.

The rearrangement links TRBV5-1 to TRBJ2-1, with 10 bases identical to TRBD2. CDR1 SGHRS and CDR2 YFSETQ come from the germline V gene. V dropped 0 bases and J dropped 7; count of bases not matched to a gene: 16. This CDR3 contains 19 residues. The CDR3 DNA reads TGCGCCAGCAGCTTGGGAAGCGGGAGGGGACCTAGAACTTGGAATGAGCAGTTCTTC. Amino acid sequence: CASSLGSGRGPRTWNEQFF.

This chain's CDR3 is CASSLAAGGSGTPHF. The DNA for the CDR3 is TGTGCCAGCAGCTTAGCGGCAGGGGGCTCGGGCACCCCCCACTTT. The rearrangement joins TRBV7-9 to TRBJ1-6; 8 bases fit TRBD1. CDR1 is SEHNR and CDR2 is FQNEAQ in the germline V gene (reference sequence). CDR3 length equals 15 residues. Trimming at V came to 0 bases and at J to 18 bases, leaving 13 bases not matched to a gene. The full variable domain, rest sourced from reference TRBV7-9 and TRBJ1-6, is DTGVSQNPRHKITKRGQNVTFRCDPISEHNRLYWYRQTLGQGPEFLTYFQNEAQLEKSRLLSDRFSAERPKGSFSTLEIQRTEQGDSAMYLCASSLAAGGSGTPHFGNGTRLTVT.

The CDR3 nucleotides are TGTGCCAGCAGTGAAAAAAGAGGGGCTAGCGGGACCAAGACCCAGTACTTC. Translating it yields CASSEKRGASGTKTQYF. The chain has TRBV25-1 and TRBJ2-5; 9 nucleotides match TRBD2. The germline gives CDR1 MGHDK, CDR2 SYGVNS. CDR3 size: 17 residues. V lost 2 bases, J lost 6 bases, and 13 bases stayed unmatched. Drawing the rest from reference TRBV25-1 and TRBJ2-5, the complete variable domain is EADIYQTPRYLVIGTGKKITLECSQTMGHDKMYWYQQDPGMELHLIHYSYGVNSTEKGDLSSESTVSRIRTEHFPLTLESARPSHTSQYLCASSEKRGASGTKTQYFGPGTRLLVL.